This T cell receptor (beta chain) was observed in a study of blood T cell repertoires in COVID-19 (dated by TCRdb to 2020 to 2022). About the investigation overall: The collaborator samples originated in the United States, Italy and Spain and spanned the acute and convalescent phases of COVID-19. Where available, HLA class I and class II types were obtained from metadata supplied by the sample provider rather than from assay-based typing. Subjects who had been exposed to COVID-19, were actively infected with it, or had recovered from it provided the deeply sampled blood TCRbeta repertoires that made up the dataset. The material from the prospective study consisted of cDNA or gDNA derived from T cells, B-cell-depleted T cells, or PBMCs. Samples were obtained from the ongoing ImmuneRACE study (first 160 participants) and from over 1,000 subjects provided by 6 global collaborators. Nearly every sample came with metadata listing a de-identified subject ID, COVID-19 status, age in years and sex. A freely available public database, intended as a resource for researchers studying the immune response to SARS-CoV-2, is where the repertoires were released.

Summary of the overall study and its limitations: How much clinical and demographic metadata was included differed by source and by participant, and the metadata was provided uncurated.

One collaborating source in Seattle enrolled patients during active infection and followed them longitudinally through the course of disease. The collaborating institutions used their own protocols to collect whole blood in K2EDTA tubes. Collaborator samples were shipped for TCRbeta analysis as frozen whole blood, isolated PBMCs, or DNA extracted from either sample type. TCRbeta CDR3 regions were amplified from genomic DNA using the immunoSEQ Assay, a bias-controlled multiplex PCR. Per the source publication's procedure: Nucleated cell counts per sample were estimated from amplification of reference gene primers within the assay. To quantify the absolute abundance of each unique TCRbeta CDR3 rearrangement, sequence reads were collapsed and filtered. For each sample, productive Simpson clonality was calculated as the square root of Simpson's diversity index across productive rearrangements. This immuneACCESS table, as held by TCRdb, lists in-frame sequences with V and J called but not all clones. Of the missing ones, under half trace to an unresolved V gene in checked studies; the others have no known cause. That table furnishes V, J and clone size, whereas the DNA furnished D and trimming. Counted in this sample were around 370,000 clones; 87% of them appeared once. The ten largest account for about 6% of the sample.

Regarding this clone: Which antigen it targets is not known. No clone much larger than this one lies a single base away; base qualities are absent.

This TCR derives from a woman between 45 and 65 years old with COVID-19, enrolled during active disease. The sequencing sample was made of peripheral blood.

The DNA sequence is TGTGCCAGCAGCTTGGCCTCTCCCTCTGGAAACACCATATATTTT. The encoded protein is CASSLASPSGNTIYF. The rearranged segments are TRBV5-5 and TRBJ1-3; no D gene is confidently identified. CDR1 and CDR2, per the germline V gene (reference sequence), are SGHKS and YYEKEE. Its CDR3 holds 15 amino acids, cysteine through phenylalanine. Only the CDR3 DNA stays, 45 bases, in frame from base 1. V loses 0 bases of germline sequence and J loses 0 bases, and the interval between the two ends is 7 bases.